This TCR beta chain was found in a study of T cells expressing NK-cell markers. Points on this clonotype: Antigen unknown.

Germline CDR1 reads SGHDT; CDR2 reads YYEEEE. The CDR3 has 13 residues. Study-level findings and limits: In over 5 donors, dominant CD3+CD56+NKG2C+ clonotypes ranked among the top 10 CD8+ clonotypes. These same clonotypes (in several donors) also led the CD3+CD56-NKG2C+ fraction.

For TCR beta, cDNA was produced by 5'RACE template switching with UMIs. After re-calling the 5' RACE reads, TCRdb lists one entry per CDR3 protein, DNA absent. Its table records 350,000 to 450,000 distinct CDR3 sequences. Sequencing was done on a sample of blood T cells: a sorted CD56 or NKG2C T cell subset, CD4+ or CD8+ T cells, or bulk PBMC T cells (not recorded which). The rearrangement links TRBV5-6 to TRBJ2-3; absent DNA, TCRdb's TRBD1 call cannot be checked. This TCR came from a man aged 18-70 years in good health. This CDR3 is CASTGQGKDTQYF.